This TCR beta chain was identified during a study of molecular identifiers for immune sequencing clone quantification. Study background: Replicate runs used RNA from roughly 20,000 or 100,000 naive CD8 cells, which was split five ways into aliquots, and four of those aliquots were then sequenced.

Study-level findings and limits: With a barcode shared among identical TCR molecules, highly expanded clone sizes could be underestimated. The share of molecules held by clones above 20 RNA copies was over 97% in effector cells and under 1% in naive cells.

This clonotype was seen at least ten times. Its antigen is not identified. TCRdb fed the PCR reads into MiXCR, producing one record per CDR3 protein. The sample carries about 510,000 distinct CDR3 sequences, 20% to 25% recorded once. This TCR was sampled from a human donor in good health. Some libraries in this study had Jurkat cell RNA spiked in. The source material was naive CD8+ T cells from blood, with Jurkat cell RNA spiked in. The subset was: FACS-sorted CD8+CD4-CCR7+CD45RA+ naive T cells.

The DNA of the CDR3 is TGTGCCAGCAGTCTTGACAGGGGTACGAACACTGAAGCTTTCTTT. It encodes CASSLDRGTNTEAFF. J is TRBJ1-1 and V is TRBV6-2 or TRBV6-3, with 8 positions matching TRBD1. The CDR3 has 15 residues. Looked up from germline, CDR1 is MNHEY and CDR2 is SVGEGT. Trimming removed 5 bases from V and 1 base from J; junction bases left unmatched: 6.